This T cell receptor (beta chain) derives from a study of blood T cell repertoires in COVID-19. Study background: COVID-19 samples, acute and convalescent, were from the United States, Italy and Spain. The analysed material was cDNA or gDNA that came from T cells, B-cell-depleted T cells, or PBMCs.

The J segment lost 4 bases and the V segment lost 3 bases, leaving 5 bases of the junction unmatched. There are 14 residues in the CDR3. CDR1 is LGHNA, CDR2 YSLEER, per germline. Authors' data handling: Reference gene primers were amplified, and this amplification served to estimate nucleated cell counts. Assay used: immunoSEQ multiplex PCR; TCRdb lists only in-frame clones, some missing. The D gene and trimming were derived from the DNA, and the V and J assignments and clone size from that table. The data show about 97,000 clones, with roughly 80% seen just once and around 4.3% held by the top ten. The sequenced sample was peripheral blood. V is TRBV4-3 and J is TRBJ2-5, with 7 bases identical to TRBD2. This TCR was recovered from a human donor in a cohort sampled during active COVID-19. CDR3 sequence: CASSHGLVGETQYF. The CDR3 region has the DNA TGCGCCAGCAGCCACGGACTAGTAGGAGAGACCCAGTACTTC.